These 14 T cell receptor beta chains originate from one sample sequenced in a study of cytomegalovirus exposure and HLA in healthy donors (dated by TCRdb to about 2017). Receptors were amplified or captured by the immunoSEQ multiplex PCR assay. For the multiplex PCR, a mixture combining 60 forward primers for TCR Vbeta segments and 13 reverse primers for TCR Jbeta segments was used. TCRdb provides this immuneACCESS table in a form limited to in-frame rearrangements. Some clones are lacking; in checked studies, under half of them reflect an unresolved V gene, and why the rest are absent is not known. The sample has 130,000 to 150,000 clones on record, around 79% of them singletons. The ten largest clones add up to 6.5% to 8% of the sample. Source material: PBMCs. These receptors were taken from a middle-aged woman in good health and CMV-seropositive.

This sequence joins TRBV5-3 and TRBJ2-7; TRBD2 is a possible D gene (5 bases). TRBV5-3 is flagged as an ORF with uncertain function. V shed 0 bases and J shed 4 bases, with 14 bases lying between them. The CDR3 extends over 15 amino acids. Here the CDR3 reads CARSLVCDYLYEQYF. CDR3 nucleotide sequence: TGTGCCAGAAGCTTGGTATGCGACTACCTTTACGAGCAGTACTTC.

This clone was counted between two and nine times. The rearrangement links TRBV7-6 to TRBJ2-2; TRBD2 matches 10 bases. V lost 8 bases, J lost 3 bases, and 0 bases stayed unmatched. The CDR3 is 13 amino acids. CDR1 and CDR2 (germline): SGHVS, FNYEAQ. This CDR3 is CASLAGDTGELFF. DNA of the CDR3: TGTGCCAGCCTAGCGGGAGACACCGGGGAGCTGTTTTTT.

The V gene is TRBV10-3, the J gene TRBJ1-1; maybe TRBD1 (6 bases). Trimming took 7 bases from V and 7 from J, leaving 13 bases between them. The V gene's germline CDR1 is ENHRY and CDR2 SYGVKD. The CDR3 spans 12 residues. The CDR3 loop is CAIKRGMSEAFF. Written as DNA, the CDR3 is TGTGCCATCAAAAGGGGGATGAGTGAAGCTTTCTTT.

A few counts support this clone. The CDR3 nucleotides are TGTGCCAGCACGGCAGGGGGCACGAGCAATCAGCCCCAGCATTTT. The encoded protein is CASTAGGTSNQPQHF. This chain uses TRBV19 with TRBJ1-5; 8 nucleotides match TRBD1. The CDR3 is 15 residues long. Germline CDR1 LNHDA, CDR2 SQIVND (reference sequence). The V gene end was trimmed by 9 bases and the J gene end by 1 base; junction bases not matched to a gene: 8.

The gene calls are TRBV6-6 and TRBJ2-3; D gene ambiguous. Trimming left V 5 bases short and J 4 bases short, with 10 bases between. CDR1 is MNHNY and CDR2 is SVGAGI in the germline V gene (reference sequence). The CDR3 sequence is 13 residues long. CDR3 amino acids: CASSRQWPDTQYF. CDR3 nucleotide sequence: TGTGCCAGCAGTCGTCAGTGGCCAGATACGCAGTATTTT.

The chain recombines TRBV11-1 with TRBJ2-1, with 9 bases aligning to TRBD2. There are 16 residues in the CDR3. After removal of 2 bases from V and 9 bases from J, the junction contained 11 bases not matched to a gene. Germline CDR1 and CDR2: SGHAT and FQDESV (reference sequence). The CDR3 sequence: CASSLSAAGGWSEQFF. The CDR3, as DNA: TGTGCCAGCAGCTTAAGCGCGGCGGGGGGGTGGAGTGAGCAGTTCTTC.

This clone came up once. The V call is TRBV18, the J call TRBJ1-1, with 7 positions matching TRBD1. V gave up 2 bases and J gave up 5 bases; unmatched junction bases: 8. The CDR3 totals 15 residues. The germline V gene encodes CDR1 KGHSH and CDR2 LQKENI. The CDR3 DNA sequence: TGTGCCAGCTCACCAACAGGGGTCTGGAGGACTGAAGCTTTCTTT. It specifies CASSPTGVWRTEAFF. Based on the CDR3 plus reference TRBV18 and TRBJ1-1, the full variable domain is NAGVMQNPRHLVRRRGQEARLRCSPMKGHSHVYWYRQLPEEGLKFMVYLQKENIIDESGMPKERFSAEFPKEGPSILRIQQVVRGDSAAYFCASSPTGVWRTEAFFGQGTRLTVV.

The chain uses TRBV30 and TRBJ2-4; D gene unclear. The CDR3 sequence is 11 residues long. The V gene's germline CDR1 is GTSNPN and CDR2 SVGIG (reference sequence). The germline V and J ends were trimmed by 2 bases and 5 bases, with 4 bases remaining between them. The CDR3 spells CAWSPENIQYF. CDR3 coding DNA: TGTGCCTGGAGTCCGGAAAACATTCAGTACTTC.

This rearrangement joins TRBV11-2 to TRBJ2-7, with TRBD1 matching over 8 bases. This CDR3 contains 17 residues. Germline CDR1 SGHAT, CDR2 FQNNGV. V lost 1 base and J lost 0; bases outside the gene matches: 8. CDR3 sequence (DNA): TGTGCCAGCAGCTTAGCCCCGCCGGGACAGGTCTCCTACGAGCAGTACTTC. Amino acid sequence: CASSLAPPGQVSYEQYF.

This sequence joins TRBV5-6 and TRBJ2-1, with a possible D match to TRBD2 (7 bases). The CDR3 is made up of 17 amino acids. CDR1 is SGHDT and CDR2 is YYEEEE in the germline V gene. V dropped 7 bases and J dropped 0 bases, with 20 bases sitting between them. CDR3 in DNA: TGTGCCAGCGGGGGGGCGATCGGCAGGGGCTCCTACAATGAGCAGTTCTTC. Encoded protein: CASGGAIGRGSYNEQFF.

This clone was observed a handful of times. The chain employs TRBV9 and TRBJ1-2; the match to TRBD1 covers 7 bases. V trimming: 3 bases; J trimming: 8 bases; junction bases outside the gene matches: 4. CDR3 length equals 12 residues. The germline V gene encodes CDR1 SGDLS and CDR2 YYNGEE. CDR3 region: CASSEQGRGYTF. DNA for the CDR3: TGTGCCAGCAGCGAACAGGGGAGAGGCTACACCTTC. The whole variable domain, filled in from reference TRBV9 and TRBJ1-2, reads DSGVTQTPKHLITATGQRVTLRCSPRSGDLSVYWYQQSLDQGLQFLIQYYNGEERAKGNILERFSAQQFPDLHSELNLSSLELGDSALYFCASSEQGRGYTFGSGTRLTVV.

The chain employs TRBV7-9 and TRBJ2-7, with D perhaps matching TRBD2 (6 bases). Germline V gene sequence: CDR1 SEHNR, CDR2 FQNEAQ (reference sequence). The V end lost 5 bases, the J end lost 0 bases, and 14 bases lay between the germline ends. The CDR3 has 15 residues. CDR3 in amino acids: CASSPTDGSSYEQYF. Here the CDR3 DNA reads TGTGCCAGCAGCCCAACCGACGGGAGCTCCTACGAGCAGTACTTC.

The chain links TRBV5-4 to TRBJ2-1; possibly TRBD2 for D (7 bases). V lost 4 bases, J lost 6 bases, and 23 bases lay in between. Germline assignment: CDR1 SGHNT and CDR2 YYREEE (reference sequence). The CDR3 runs 17 residues. The CDR3 nucleotides are TGTGCCAGCAGCCCCGGCGTGGGGGGGCATCTGGGCAATGAGCAGTTCTTC. Translation gives CASSPGVGGHLGNEQFF.

Comment on this clone: The sample holds other DNA sequences that translate to the same CDR3. This chain joins TRBV5-1 and TRBJ2-3; TRBD1 aligns across 9 bases. This CDR3 comprises 15 residues. Looked up from germline, CDR1 is SGHRS and CDR2 is YFSETQ. Trimming at V came to 4 bases and at J to 5 bases, leaving 8 bases not matched to a gene. In nucleotides, the CDR3 is TGCGCCAGCAGCCCCTGGGACAGGGATGGAGATACGCAGTATTTT. Translated, it gives CASSPWDRDGDTQYF.